These 32 T cell receptor beta chains originate from one sample sequenced in a study of type 1 regulatory T cells. TCRdb reprocessed the reads via MiXCR and lists one record per CDR3 protein. The profile shows roughly 65,000 distinct CDR3 sequences, nearly 50% of them singletons. The antigens of these receptors remain unknown. Sequenced sample: cultured non-Tr1 T cells, either the whole culture or a sorted T cell fraction (not recorded which). These receptors originate from a human donor in good health.

The chain combines TRBV20-1 with TRBJ2-5, with D maybe TRBD2 (6 bases). Trimming removed 6 bases at V and 4 bases at J, with 15 bases between. The CDR3 consists of 13 residues. Germline CDR1 DFQATT, CDR2 SNEGSKA (reference sequence). CDR3 loop: CSAVPGTRETQYF. CDR3 DNA: TGCAGTGCCGTTCCGGGGACTCGAGAGACCCAGTACTTC.

This rearrangement joins TRBV5-6 to TRBJ1-5; D is undetermined. The germline gives CDR1 SGHDT, CDR2 YYEEEE. This CDR3 is built from 19 residues. V was shortened by 4 bases and J by 0 bases, with 23 bases between the two germline ends. The DNA of the CDR3 is TGTGCCAGCAGCCAGTTGAGAGGACCGATTACGACTAGCAATCAGCCCCAGCATTTT. This codes for CASSQLRGPITTSNQPQHF.

The chain has TRBV28 and TRBJ1-1; D is uncertain. The CDR3 length is 15 residues. Germline-derived CDR1 and CDR2 are MDHEN and SYDVKM. The V end was cut by 4 bases, the J end by 5 bases, with 17 bases between. The CDR3 region has the DNA TGTGCCAGCAGTTCCCACGGAGGGAGTAGAACTGAAGCTTTCTTT. Encoded protein: CASSSHGGSRTEAFF. The entire variable domain, with the rest obtained from reference TRBV28 and TRBJ1-1, is as follows: DVKVTQSSRYLVKRTGEKVFLECVQDMDHENMFWYRQDPGLGLRLIYFSYDVKMKEKGDIPEGYSVSREKKERFSLILESASTNQTSMYLCASSSHGGSRTEAFFGQGTRLTVV.

This CDR3 reads CASSQVGTREKLFF. The CDR3 DNA reads TGCGCCAGCAGCCAAGTTGGTACCCGCGAAAAACTGTTTTTT. This rearrangement joins TRBV4-1 to TRBJ1-4, with D unclear. CDR3 length: 14 amino acids. V shed 1 base and J shed 8 bases, with 11 bases lying between them. From germline, CDR1 is MGHRA and CDR2 YSYEKL.

This clonotype was observed a handful of times. V and J are TRBV5-1 and TRBJ1-1, with a tentative D call TRBD1 (5 bases). Trimming cost V 0 bases and J 4 bases, with 10 bases left between them. This CDR3 spans 14 amino acids. CDR1 and CDR2 (germline): SGHRS, YFSETQ. As DNA, the CDR3 is TGCGCCAGCAGCTTGGCAGGGAAGGGCACTGAAGCTTTCTTT. It translates to CASSLAGKGTEAFF.

The table lists this clonotype with a few counts. V gene TRBV20-1 combines with J gene TRBJ1-2; 7 bases line up with TRBD1. Trimming at V came to 4 bases and at J to 2 bases, leaving 7 bases not matched to a gene. Germline values: CDR1 DFQATT, CDR2 SNEGSKA (reference sequence). CDR3 length equals 14 residues. In DNA, the CDR3 is TGCAGTGCTAAGTTGCAGACAGGGAACTATGGCTACACCTTC. Its protein product is CSAKLQTGNYGYTF.

This clonotype was observed a few times. V usage is TRBV6-4 and J usage is TRBJ2-1, with 10 bases aligning to TRBD2. The germline V gene has CDR1 MRHNA and CDR2 SNTAGT. CDR3 size: 15 residues. J lost 8 bases, V lost 2 bases, and 6 bases had no gene match. The CDR3 nucleotides read TGTGCCAGCAGTGACCCTAGCGGGGGTACGGATGAGCAGTTCTTC. Its translation: CASSDPSGGTDEQFF.

The chain recombines TRBV10-2 with TRBJ2-3; 15 bases line up with TRBD2. From germline, CDR1 is WSHSY and CDR2 SAAADI. After removal of 6 bases from V and 4 bases from J, the junction contained 5 bases not matched to a gene. The CDR3 is 16 amino acids. DNA for the CDR3: TGCGCCAGCAGCCGCGGACTAGCGGGGGGGGCAGATACGCAGTATTTT. As protein: CASSRGLAGGADTQYF.

Remarks on this clonotype: One end of the junction varies from germline; a read error may be responsible. The gene calls are TRBV7-2 and TRBJ1-2; 7 bases map to TRBD1. The CDR3 loop spans 15 amino acids. Germline CDR1 reads SGHTA; CDR2 reads FQGNSA. The CDR3 DNA follows: TGTGCCAGCCGCTTAGGAGGGACAGCCAACTATGGCTACACCTTC. It encodes CASRLGGTANYGYTF.

This clonotype came up a few times. The chain links TRBV7-8 to TRBJ2-5, with D perhaps being TRBD1 or TRBD2 (5 bases each). With 5 bases removed from V and 5 bases from J, the gap between germline ends came to 12 bases. The CDR3 is 13 residues long. Germline V gives CDR1 SGHVS, CDR2 FQNEAQ. CDR3 in DNA: TGTGCCAGCAGCCTCGAGGGGCTCGAGACCCAGTACTTC. Amino acids: CASSLEGLETQYF.

V is TRBV5-1 and J is TRBJ2-3, with 15 bases aligning to TRBD2. CDR1 is SGHRS and CDR2 is YFSETQ in the germline V gene. The length of the CDR3 is 16 residues. Trimming removed 6 bases from V and 8 bases from J; junction bases left unmatched: 10. In DNA, the CDR3 is TGCGCCAGCACTTGGACTAGCGGGGGGGCGGTCCCTACGCAGTATTTT. It yields the protein CASTWTSGGAVPTQYF.

The chain carries TRBV6-6 and TRBJ1-3, with unresolved D. Per the germline V gene, CDR1 is MNHNY and CDR2 is SVGAGI (reference sequence). V lost 2 bases to trimming and J lost 0 bases, with 8 bases between them. This CDR3 is built from 15 residues. Here the CDR3 DNA reads TGTGCCAGCAGTTACCTCGCTAGCTCTGGAAACACCATATATTTT. Protein: CASSYLASSGNTIYF.

There are a few counts of this clonotype. The genes are TRBV6-5 and TRBJ2-7; 9 nucleotides align to TRBD1. Looked up from germline, CDR1 is MNHEY and CDR2 is SVGAGI. V shed 3 bases and J 3 bases; nucleotides not matched to a gene: 6. This CDR3 has 15 amino acids. CDR3 residues: CASSYKDRGLYEQYF. The CDR3 region has the DNA TGTGCCAGCAGTTATAAGGACAGGGGACTCTACGAGCAGTACTTC.

J is TRBJ2-2 and V is TRBV28, with D possibly being TRBD1 (6 bases). Trimming pared 1 base from V and 2 bases from J, leaving 11 bases between. Germline values: CDR1 MDHEN, CDR2 SYDVKM. This CDR3 region has 16 residues. CDR3 amino acids: CASSLSTGFNTGELFF. CDR3 DNA: TGTGCCAGCAGTTTATCCACAGGGTTCAACACCGGGGAGCTGTTTTTT.

At least ten counts were recorded for this clonotype. The gene calls are TRBV3-1 and TRBJ1-1; perhaps TRBD1 as D (6 bases). The ends were cut back, 1 base at V and 8 bases at J, with 14 bases in the middle. The CDR3 runs to 14 residues. Germline V lookup: CDR1 LGHDT, CDR2 YNNKEL (reference sequence). The CDR3 DNA reads as TGTGCCAGCAGCCAAGCCGAAGCCAGGGGAGAAGCTTTCTTT. As protein: CASSQAEARGEAFF.

The V call is TRBV20-1, the J call TRBJ2-1; 13 nucleotides match TRBD2. The CDR3 covers 18 residues. V lost 1 base, J lost 4 bases, and 10 bases stayed unmatched. The germline gives CDR1 DFQATT, CDR2 SNEGSKA (reference sequence). The CDR3 region has the DNA TGCAGTGCTAGAGGGAGACTAGCGGGGGGCCTACGATACAATGAGCAGTTCTTC. Protein product: CSARGRLAGGLRYNEQFF.

The genes are TRBV12-3 or TRBV12-4 and TRBJ2-1; 16 nucleotides align to TRBD2. V shed 5 bases and J 3 bases; nucleotides not matched to a gene: 7. The CDR3 is 18 residues long. CDR3 sequence: CASSPGTSGGGSYNEQFF. CDR3 DNA: TGTGCCAGCAGTCCCGGGACTAGCGGGGGGGGAAGCTACAATGAGCAGTTCTTC.

This clonotype was counted once. This may stem from a read error, because a much larger clone lies one nucleotide away. The chain combines TRBV5-1 with TRBJ2-2, with 8 bases matching TRBD2. The CDR3 extends over 18 amino acids. Germline values: CDR1 SGHRS, CDR2 YFSETQ. The CDR3 DNA reads TGCGCCAGCAGCTTGAGAGGCCCCGGCGGGGGGAACACCGGGGAGCTGATTTTT. This encodes CASSLRGPGGGNTGELIF.

The chain has TRBV28 and TRBJ2-7, with TRBD2 matching 7 bases. The J segment lost 5 bases and the V segment lost 6 bases, leaving 13 bases of the junction unmatched. The length of the CDR3 is 15 residues. Germline CDR1 reads MDHEN; CDR2 reads SYDVKM. CDR3 sequence (DNA): TGTGCCAGCAGATCCCCGGGAGGTTGGGGGGACGAGCAGTACTTC. Its translation: CASRSPGGWGDEQYF.

The chain links TRBV12-3 or TRBV12-4 to TRBJ1-1; 7 bases align to TRBD1. V lost 6 bases, J lost 7 bases, and 11 bases stayed unmatched. This CDR3 has 14 residues. The CDR3 sequence is CASRGGQAQIEAFF. Written as DNA, the CDR3 is TGTGCCAGCAGGGGAGGACAGGCGCAAATTGAAGCTTTCTTT.

V is TRBV14 and J is TRBJ1-2; D may be TRBD1 (5 bases). The V end was cut by 2 bases, the J end by 4 bases, with 11 bases between. The CDR3 runs to 14 residues. The germline V gene encodes CDR1 SGHDN and CDR2 FVKESK. The CDR3: CASSQHVGTYGYTF. The CDR3 DNA is TGTGCCAGCAGCCAACATGTCGGGACCTATGGCTACACCTTC.

V gene TRBV5-4 combines with J gene TRBJ2-1, with 9 bases lining up with TRBD1. Germline V gives CDR1 SGHNT, CDR2 YYREEE (reference sequence). There are 15 residues in the CDR3. Trimming took 4 bases from V and 2 from J; bases not matched to a gene: 4. This CDR3 reads CASSTGTGTYNEQFF. The CDR3 bases are TGTGCCAGCAGCACCGGGACAGGGACCTACAATGAGCAGTTCTTC.

This rearrangement joins TRBV27 to TRBJ2-2; D is perhaps TRBD1 or TRBD2 (5 bases each). The length of the CDR3 is 15 residues. The V gene's germline CDR1 is MNHEY and CDR2 SMNVEV (reference sequence). Trimming stripped 8 bases from V and 3 bases from J, with 16 bases between. The CDR3 sequence: CASSVRGADTGELFF. CDR3 nucleotide sequence: TGTGCCAGCTCCGTTCGGGGCGCGGACACCGGGGAGCTGTTTTTT.

The chain employs TRBV20-1 and TRBJ2-1; 8 bases align to TRBD2. J gave up 7 bases and V 3 bases, and 5 bases lay outside the gene matches. Germline V gives CDR1 DFQATT, CDR2 SNEGSKA (reference sequence). The CDR3 is 13 residues long. CDR3 sequence: CSASGGGRNEQFF. The DNA for the CDR3 is TGCAGTGCTAGTGGCGGGGGGCGGAATGAGCAGTTCTTC.

This clonotype was picked up a small number of times. The rearrangement uses TRBV5-1 and TRBJ2-3; the D gene is possibly TRBD2 (7 bases). Germline CDR1 is SGHRS and CDR2 is YFSETQ. This CDR3 has 15 residues. V gave up 0 bases and J gave up 5 bases, with 13 bases separating them. Here the CDR3 DNA reads TGCGCCAGCAGCTTGGATGGGGGGGCCGGAGATACGCAGTATTTT. This codes for CASSLDGGAGDTQYF.

This clonotype is medium-sized in the sample. This chain links TRBV7-2 with TRBJ2-2; D uncertain. The CDR3 is 15 amino acids. V lost 6 bases and J lost 4, with 15 bases in between. CDR1 SGHTA and CDR2 FQGNSA come from the germline V gene. The CDR3 nucleotides are TGTGCCAGCAGTCTAGTGTCTCTTCCCACCGGGGAGCTGTTTTTT. This translates into CASSLVSLPTGELFF.

V is TRBV10-3 and J is TRBJ2-1; D is ambiguous. The CDR3 has 12 amino acids. Germline loops: CDR1 ENHRY, CDR2 SYGVKD. V gave up 0 bases and J gave up 10 bases, with 7 bases separating them. The CDR3 nucleotides are TGTGCCATCAGTGAGTCCGTAGAAGAGCAGTTCTTC. Encoded protein: CAISESVEEQFF.

V gene TRBV5-4 combines with J gene TRBJ2-7, with 9 bases identical to TRBD1. The V and J ends lost 4 bases and 0 bases, in that order; junction bases with no gene match: 5. Looked up from germline, CDR1 is SGHNT and CDR2 is YYREEE (reference sequence). This CDR3 spans 15 amino acids. CDR3 in amino acids: CASSKGQGNSYEQYF. The CDR3 nucleotides read TGTGCCAGCAGCAAAGGACAGGGGAACTCCTACGAGCAGTACTTC.

The chain has TRBV12-3 or TRBV12-4 and TRBJ2-1; TRBD1 aligns across 9 bases. With 5 bases clipped from V and 5 bases from J, the junction kept 7 bases outside the gene matches. The CDR3 runs to 15 residues. CDR3 DNA: TGTGCCAGCAGTAGAGCACAGGGGGCCAACAATGAGCAGTTCTTC. It specifies CASSRAQGANNEQFF.

By proportion, this clonotype is medium-sized. The J gene is TRBJ2-1, the V gene TRBV5-1; D possibly corresponds to TRBD1 (6 bases). Germline CDR1 is SGHRS and CDR2 is YFSETQ. This CDR3 region has 15 residues. Trimming left V 4 bases short and J 2 bases short, with 13 bases between. CDR3 region: CASSAQTGTYNEQFF. Written as DNA, the CDR3 is TGCGCCAGCAGCGCGCAGACAGGAACCTACAATGAGCAGTTCTTC.

The chain employs TRBV5-6 and TRBJ2-7, with unresolved D. Trimming stripped 0 bases from V and 0 bases from J, with 4 bases between. This CDR3 spans 13 amino acids. CDR1 and CDR2 (germline): SGHDT, YYEEEE. The CDR3 nucleotides are TGTGCCAGCAGCTTGGCCTTCTCCTACGAGCAGTACTTC. Its protein is CASSLAFSYEQYF.

The chain couples TRBV4-3 to TRBJ1-2, with TRBD1 identical over 7 bases. Germline CDR1 is LGHNA and CDR2 is YSLEER. V shed 4 bases and J 5 bases; nucleotides not matched to a gene: 7. There are 14 residues in the CDR3. The CDR3 DNA reads TGCGCCAGCAGCCGAACTGGGACAGTTTATGGCTACACCTTC. Amino acid sequence: CASSRTGTVYGYTF.